This TCR beta chain was sequenced for a study of CD8 T cells in ankylosing spondylitis. Study outcomes and limitations: It was reported that disease-linked clones were significantly enriched in matched ankylosing spondylitis synovial fluid. In ankylosing spondylitis blood, a motif of roughly 8 highly homologous TCR beta variants appeared characteristic.

TCRdb itself ran the 5' RACE reads through MiXCR, one entry per CDR3 protein. Of some 130,000 distinct CDR3 sequences listed, roughly an eighth are singletons. The CDR3 consists of 14 residues. Germline loops: CDR1 DFQATT, CDR2 SNEGSKA (reference sequence). V shed 6 bases and J 3 bases; nucleotides not matched to a gene: 7. In regard to this clonotype: Its antigen is undetermined.

This clonotype originated in a female donor with ankylosing spondylitis or in good health (not recorded which). This chain uses TRBV20-1 with TRBJ2-7, with 11 bases that match TRBD2. Sequenced input: blood, either unsorted or a sorted T cell fraction (not recorded which). The CDR3: CSAPAGTSGYEQYF. The CDR3 nucleotides read TGCAGTGCCCCAGCCGGGACTAGCGGCTACGAGCAGTACTTC.